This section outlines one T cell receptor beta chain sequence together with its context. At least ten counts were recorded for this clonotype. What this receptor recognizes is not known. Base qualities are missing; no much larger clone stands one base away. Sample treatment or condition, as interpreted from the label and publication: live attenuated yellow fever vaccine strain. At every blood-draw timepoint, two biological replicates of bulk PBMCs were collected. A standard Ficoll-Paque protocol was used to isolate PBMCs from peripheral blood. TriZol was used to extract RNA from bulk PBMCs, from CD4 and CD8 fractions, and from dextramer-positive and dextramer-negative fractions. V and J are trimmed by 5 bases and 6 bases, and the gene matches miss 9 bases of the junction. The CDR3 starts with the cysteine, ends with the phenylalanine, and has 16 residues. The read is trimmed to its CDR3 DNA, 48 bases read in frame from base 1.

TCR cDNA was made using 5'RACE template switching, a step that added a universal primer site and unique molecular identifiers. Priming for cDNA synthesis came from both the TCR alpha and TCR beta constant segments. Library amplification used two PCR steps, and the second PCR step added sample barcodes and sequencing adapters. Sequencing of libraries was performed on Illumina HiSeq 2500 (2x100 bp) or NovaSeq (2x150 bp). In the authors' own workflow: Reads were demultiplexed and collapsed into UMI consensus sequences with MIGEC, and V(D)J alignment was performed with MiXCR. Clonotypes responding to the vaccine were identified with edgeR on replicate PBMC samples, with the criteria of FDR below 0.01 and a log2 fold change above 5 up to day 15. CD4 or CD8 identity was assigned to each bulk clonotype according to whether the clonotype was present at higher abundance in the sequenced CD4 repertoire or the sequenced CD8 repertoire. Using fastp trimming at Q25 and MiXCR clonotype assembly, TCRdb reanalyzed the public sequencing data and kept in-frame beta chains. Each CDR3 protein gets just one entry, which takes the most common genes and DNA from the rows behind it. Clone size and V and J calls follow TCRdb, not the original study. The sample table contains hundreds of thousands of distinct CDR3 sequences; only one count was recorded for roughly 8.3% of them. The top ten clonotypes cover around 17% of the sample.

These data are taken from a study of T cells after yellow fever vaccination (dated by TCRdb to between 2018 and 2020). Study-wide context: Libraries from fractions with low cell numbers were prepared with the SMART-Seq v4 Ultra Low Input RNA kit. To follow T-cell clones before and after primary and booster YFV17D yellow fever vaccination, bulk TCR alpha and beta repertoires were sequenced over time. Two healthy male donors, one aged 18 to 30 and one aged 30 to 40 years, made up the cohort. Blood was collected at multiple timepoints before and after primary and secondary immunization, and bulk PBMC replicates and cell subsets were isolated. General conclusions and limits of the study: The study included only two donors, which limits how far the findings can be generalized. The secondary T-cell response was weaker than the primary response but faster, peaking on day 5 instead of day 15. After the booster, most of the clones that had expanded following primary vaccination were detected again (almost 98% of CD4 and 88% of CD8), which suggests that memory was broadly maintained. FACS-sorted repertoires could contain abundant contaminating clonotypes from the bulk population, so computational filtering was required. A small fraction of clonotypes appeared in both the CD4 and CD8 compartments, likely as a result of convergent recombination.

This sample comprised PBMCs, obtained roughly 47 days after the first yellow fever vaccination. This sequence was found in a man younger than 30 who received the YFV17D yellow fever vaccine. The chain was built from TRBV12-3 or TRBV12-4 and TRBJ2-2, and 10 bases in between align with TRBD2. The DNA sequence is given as TGTGCCAGCAGTAGACGGAGCGGGGGGGCCGCCGGGGAGCTGTTTTTT. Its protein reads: CASSRRSGGAAGELFF.